A selection of T cell receptor beta chains follows, all from one sample in a study of shared clonotypes between healthy human individuals. Sequencing used immunoSEQ multiplex PCR; TCRdb keeps in-frame clones, though not all of them. This table holds 1,100,000 or so clones, 75% to 85% found once. The sequenced sample was memory CD4+ T cells from PBMCs. The receptors shown here come from a man aged 18 to 29 in good health. Some clones in this sample may be carry-over from other donors' samples. Both conserved end residues are part of each CDR3.

J,V,CDR3
TRBJ2-7,TRBV27,CASSPRTGTLTYEQYF
TRBJ1-1,TRBV7-9,CASSFNVNTEAFF
TRBJ2-7,TRBV7-2,CASSLAFGGYEQYF
TRBJ1-2,TRBV7-2,CASSLVIGGDYGYTF
TRBJ2-3,TRBV7-3,CASSADGDTQYF
TRBJ2-1,TRBV7-3,CASSLIGGRAYGGNEQFF
TRBJ1-2,TRBV28,CASSSLMRGYTF
TRBJ2-7,TRBV28,CASSPGQSYEQYF
TRBJ1-5,TRBV2,CASSDWGGDQPQHF
TRBJ1-2,TRBV6-1,CASSEANRVRGYTF
TRBJ2-5,TRBV7-6,CASNQMGDYGTQYF
TRBJ1-1,TRBV4-3,CASSQAVGQGRATEAFF
TRBJ2-7,TRBV15,CATSRGTGYYEQYF
TRBJ2-3,TRBV6-5,CASSYRWASDTQYF
TRBJ2-5,TRBV4-3,CASSQAVAGGGGETQYF
TRBJ1-1,TRBV7-2,CASRGGTGALRAFF
TRBJ2-5,TRBV18,CASSPPTGTTSGQETQYF
TRBJ1-4,TRBV10-2,CASSDQGPNEKLFF
TRBJ1-1,TRBV28,CASSLYRLNTEAFF
TRBJ2-1,TRBV5-1,CASSFVKALLGYNEQFF
TRBJ1-1,TRBV12-5,CASGSQMNTEAFF
TRBJ2-6,TRBV18,CASSPRQGAGFTGANVLTF
TRBJ2-7,TRBV6-5,CASSRGQGYEQYF
TRBJ1-1,TRBV10-3,CAIQGGETEAFF
TRBJ1-1,TRBV11-2,CASSLRMNTEAFF
TRBJ2-1,TRBV28,CASSSPGRYNEQFF
TRBJ1-2,TRBV27,CASSPQGARYGYTF
TRBJ2-4,TRBV5-4,CASSAPLFGNIQYF
TRBJ1-6,TRBV11-2,CASSLADSNNSPLHF
TRBJ2-3,TRBV7-2,CASSLSSSPRDTQYF
TRBJ2-3,TRBV5-6,CASIRLAGESARLTQYF
TRBJ2-7,TRBV28,CASSFRLAGSREQYF
TRBJ2-2,TRBV7-3,CASSPTGTGPGELFF
TRBJ1-5,TRBV18,CASSPSGPELDQPQHF
TRBJ1-2,TRBV5-1,CASSINRGPNYGYTF
TRBJ1-1,TRBV27,CASSLEQGRTEAFF
TRBJ2-2,TRBV7-6,CASSLAFQTGELFF
TRBJ2-7,TRBV4-3,CASSQGPISLEQYF
TRBJ2-1,TRBV19,CASSMGVGFSYNEQFF
TRBJ1-2,TRBV5-4,CASSLVGDFYGYTF
TRBJ2-1,TRBV7-9,CASSLAGGRARNEQFF
TRBJ1-5,TRBV30,CAWSLGQPNQPQHF
TRBJ1-2,TRBV7-9,CASSPQRGIAQNYGYTF
TRBJ2-7,TRBV2,CASSEAYEQYF
TRBJ2-3,TRBV2,CASSSGGDTQYF
TRBJ2-7,TRBV7-9,CASSSVSTGGGEQYF
TRBJ1-2,TRBV28,CASSFQFYGYTF
TRBJ2-1,TRBV11-2,CASIPFWTSPNEQFF